What follows is one TCR beta chain and its context. PCR amplification relied on 60 Vbeta primers (plus 13 Jbeta primers). The method was immunoSEQ multiplex PCR; TCRdb's version includes in-frame clones alone and lacks a portion of them. The sample has under 150,000 clones; around four fifths are singletons. The data were obtained in a study of cytomegalovirus exposure and HLA in healthy donors. Germline V gene lookup returns CDR1 SNHLY and CDR2 FYNNEI. The CDR3 is made up of 14 amino acids. With 7 bases removed from V and 5 bases from J, the gap between germline ends came to 17 bases. The rearrangement joins TRBV2 to TRBJ1-2, with D maybe TRBD1 (6 bases). The clonotype originates from a boy aged 10-17 years in good health and CMV-seronegative. The sample taken for sequencing was PBMCs. The CDR3 coding sequence is TGTGCCAGCACCACAGGGTTGGTAGGGTATGGCTACACCTTC. It specifies CASTTGLVGYGYTF.